Below are 22 T cell receptor beta chains sequenced from a single sample in a study of blood T cell repertoires in COVID-19. Repertoires were generated with immunoSEQ multiplex PCR, while TCRdb's copy carries only in-frame clones and drops some. The profile shows 65,000 to 90,000 clones, approximately 80% of them singletons. Sample: peripheral blood. Receptors were obtained from a man older than 75 with active or convalescent COVID-19.

The chain has TRBV4-2 and TRBJ1-1, with TRBD1 matching 8 bases. V trimming: 1 base; J trimming: 1 base; junction bases outside the gene matches: 2. The CDR3 length is 15 residues. CDR1 is LGHNA and CDR2 is YNFKEQ in the germline V gene. CDR3 residues: CASSQAGTGNTEAFF. The CDR3 DNA follows: TGTGCCAGCAGCCAAGCCGGGACAGGGAACACTGAAGCTTTCTTT.

CDR3: CASSLGGRETGELFF. CDR3 DNA: TGTGCCAGCAGCTTGGGCGGGAGGGAGACCGGGGAGCTGTTTTTT. V gene TRBV5-4 combines with J gene TRBJ2-2; TRBD2 matches 9 bases. With 0 bases clipped from V and 5 bases from J, the junction kept 2 bases outside the gene matches. In germline, CDR1 is SGHNT, CDR2 YYREEE (reference sequence). This CDR3 is 15 amino acids long.

CDR3 coding DNA: TGTGCCAGCAGTGAACAGTTAGGATTGGGAGTTAGCAATCAGCCCCAGCATTTT. Translating it yields CASSEQLGLGVSNQPQHF. The rearrangement joins TRBV6-1 to TRBJ1-5; D is undetermined. V dropped 2 bases and J dropped 0 bases, with 17 bases sitting between them. This CDR3 contains 18 residues. Germline V CDR1 and CDR2: MNHNS, SASEGT.

The gene calls are TRBV14 and TRBJ2-6, with TRBD2 matching over 7 bases. The germline gives CDR1 SGHDN, CDR2 FVKESK. The CDR3 runs 16 residues. The trim removed 1 base at V and 3 bases at J, leaving 3 bases unmatched. The CDR3 nucleotides read TGTGCCAGCAGCCAAGGCGGGGGAGGTGGGGCCAACGTCCTGACTTTC. As protein: CASSQGGGGGANVLTF.

The chain is built from TRBV5-8 and TRBJ1-6, with D perhaps TRBD1 (5 bases). The CDR3 spans 15 residues. Germline V gene data show CDR1 as SGHTS and CDR2 as YDEGEE. V lost 2 bases to trimming and J lost 7 bases, with 13 bases between them. CDR3 DNA: TGTGCCAGCAGCTTTGTTACAGGTCTAAATTCACCCCTCCACTTT. Its translation is CASSFVTGLNSPLHF.

V is TRBV12-5 and J is TRBJ1-4, with D possibly matching TRBD1 (5 bases). V lost 7 bases and J 7 bases, leaving 16 bases between the germline ends. Germline V gives CDR1 LGHNT, CDR2 FRNRAP. CDR3 length equals 14 residues. The CDR3 spells CASATAGVVEKLFF. The CDR3 DNA follows: TGTGCTAGTGCCACGGCGGGGGTGGTTGAAAAACTGTTTTTT.

The V gene is TRBV5-1, the J gene TRBJ1-6; 8 bases align to TRBD1. V was clipped by 0 bases and J by 5 bases; unmatched bases: 1. The germline CDR1 and CDR2 sequences are SGHRS and YFSETQ. There are 15 residues in the CDR3. The CDR3 DNA sequence: TGCGCCAGCAGCTTGGGGACAGGGAATAATTCACCCCTCCACTTT. It yields the protein CASSLGTGNNSPLHF. Combining the CDR3 with reference TRBV5-1 and TRBJ1-6 gives the whole variable domain KAGVTQTPRYLIKTRGQQVTLSCSPISGHRSVSWYQQTPGQGLQFLFEYFSETQRNKGNFPGRFSGRQFSNSRSEMNVSTLELGDSALYLCASSLGTGNNSPLHFGNGTRLTVT.

The J gene is TRBJ2-1, the V gene TRBV18; D perhaps matches TRBD2 (6 bases). Deletions cut 1 base from V and 0 bases from J, with 13 bases between. The CDR3 is made up of 17 amino acids. CDR1 and CDR2 (germline): KGHSH, LQKENI. The CDR3 sequence is CASSPRRGGTSYNEQFF. In DNA, the CDR3 is TGTGCCAGCTCACCACGTCGTGGGGGGACCTCCTACAATGAGCAGTTCTTC. The whole variable domain, remainder taken from reference TRBV18 and TRBJ2-1, is NAGVMQNPRHLVRRRGQEARLRCSPMKGHSHVYWYRQLPEEGLKFMVYLQKENIIDESGMPKERFSAEFPKEGPSILRIQQVVRGDSAAYFCASSPRRGGTSYNEQFFGPGTRLTVL.

The V and J genes are TRBV25-1 and TRBJ2-7; 7 bases fit TRBD1. With 9 bases clipped from V and 5 bases from J, the junction kept 10 bases outside the gene matches. The length of the CDR3 is 13 residues. CDR1 is MGHDK and CDR2 is SYGVNS in the germline V gene. In nucleotides, the CDR3 is TGTGCCAGTAGGACAGGCTTCTTCGACGAGCAGTACTTC. Its protein is CASRTGFFDEQYF.

Here the CDR3 DNA reads TGTGCCAGCAGCCAAGACGGGAAGACCCAGTACTTC. Amino acids: CASSQDGKTQYF. This chain uses TRBV3-1 (or the pseudogene TRBV3-2) with TRBJ2-5, with D perhaps matching TRBD2 (5 bases). The CDR3 sequence is 12 residues long. With 0 bases removed from V and 6 bases from J, the gap between germline ends came to 5 bases. CDR1 and CDR2 (germline): LGHDT, YNNKEL (reference sequence).

V is TRBV5-5 and J is TRBJ2-7, with 7 bases identical to TRBD2. V shed 1 base and J 1 base; nucleotides not matched to a gene: 14. The length of the CDR3 is 18 residues. In germline, CDR1 is SGHKS, CDR2 YYEKEE (reference sequence). The CDR3 sequence is CASSLLLGDPGGSYEQYF. CDR3 nucleotides: TGTGCCAGCAGCTTGTTGTTGGGGGACCCCGGGGGGTCCTACGAGCAGTACTTC.

The chain uses TRBV5-1 and TRBJ2-3, with 8 nucleotides matching TRBD2. Germline V gene sequence: CDR1 SGHRS, CDR2 YFSETQ. CDR3 size: 15 residues. After removal of 4 bases from V and 2 bases from J, the junction contained 6 bases not matched to a gene. CDR3 sequence (DNA): TGCGCCAGCAGCCATAGCGGGGCTCTCACAGATACGCAGTATTTT. As protein: CASSHSGALTDTQYF.

The chain joins TRBV4-3 to TRBJ2-3; maybe TRBD1 (5 bases). The V and J ends lost 3 bases and 3 bases respectively, with 10 bases between them. Germline assignment: CDR1 LGHNA and CDR2 YSLEER. The CDR3 is made up of 14 amino acids. The CDR3 DNA follows: TGCGCCAGCAGCCAGGTTGGGGCGACAGATACGCAGTATTTT. As protein: CASSQVGATDTQYF.

V is TRBV10-3 and J is TRBJ1-1; D remains ambiguous. There are 15 residues in the CDR3. Germline V gene sequence: CDR1 ENHRY, CDR2 SYGVKD. V was pared by 6 bases and J by 0 bases, with 14 bases between. CDR3 nucleotides: TGTGCCATCAGGGATTCGGGGATCATGAACACTGAAGCTTTCTTT. It translates to CAIRDSGIMNTEAFF.

This clone has more than one count but fewer than ten. The chain uses TRBV18 and TRBJ2-1, with 10 nucleotides matching TRBD1. The germline gives CDR1 KGHSH, CDR2 LQKENI. The CDR3 has 16 residues. V was clipped by 1 base and J by 9 bases; unmatched bases: 9. The CDR3 DNA is TGTGCCAGCTCACCACAAATACGACAGGGGGCGGGTGAGCAGTTCTTC. Protein: CASSPQIRQGAGEQFF.

The chain recombines TRBV7-2 with TRBJ2-7; D is unclear. The CDR3 spans 13 residues. Germline loops: CDR1 SGHTA, CDR2 FQGNSA. Trimming pared 5 bases from V and 1 base from J, leaving 9 bases between. CDR3 sequence reads: CASSPPTSYEQYF. In DNA form, the CDR3 reads TGTGCCAGCAGCCCACCGACTTCCTACGAGCAGTACTTC.

CDR3 sequence (DNA): TGTGCCAGCAGCTTAACTCCAGGGGAAGGTGAAGCTTTCTTT. Translating gives CASSLTPGEGEAFF. The rearrangement links TRBV7-2 to TRBJ1-1; tentatively, D is TRBD1 (6 bases). V was pared by 2 bases and J by 7 bases, with 14 bases between. CDR3 length: 14 amino acids. Germline-derived CDR1 and CDR2 are SGHTA and FQGNSA.

This chain joins TRBV9 and TRBJ2-1; TRBD1 matches at 8 bases. The CDR3 runs to 17 residues. J was trimmed by 7 bases and V by 3 bases; bases with no gene match: 15. CDR1 and CDR2 (germline): SGDLS, YYNGEE. The CDR3 reads CASSAVGTGGLWNEQFF. The CDR3 bases are TGTGCCAGCAGCGCGGTCGGCACAGGGGGTCTTTGGAATGAGCAGTTCTTC.

The gene calls are TRBV7-8 and TRBJ1-6, with TRBD1 identical over 7 bases. Germline V gene data show CDR1 as SGHVS and CDR2 as FQNEAQ. CDR3 length equals 16 residues. V was pared by 5 bases and J by 2 bases, with 6 bases of the junction left unmatched. The CDR3 sequence is CASSPATGPYNSPLHF. Here the CDR3 DNA reads TGTGCCAGCAGCCCAGCGACAGGGCCCTATAATTCACCCCTCCACTTT.

The sample holds a few counts of this clone. The chain uses TRBV12-3 or TRBV12-4 and TRBJ1-2; 9 bases agree with TRBD1. V lost 6 bases to trimming and J lost 8 bases; unmatched junction nucleotides: 7. The CDR3 totals 13 residues. The chain's CDR3 is CASSSNRGRGYTF. DNA for the CDR3: TGTGCCAGCAGCTCCAACAGGGGGCGCGGCTACACCTTC.

This rearrangement joins TRBV5-1 to TRBJ2-6; possibly TRBD1 for D (6 bases). CDR3 length: 17 residues. With 4 bases removed from V and 0 bases from J, the gap between germline ends came to 14 bases. Germline-derived CDR1 and CDR2 are SGHRS and YFSETQ. The CDR3 sequence is CASSTGQRNSGANVLTF. In DNA, the CDR3 is TGCGCCAGCAGCACAGGACAGAGAAACTCTGGGGCCAACGTCCTGACTTTC.

The chain uses TRBV5-4 and TRBJ2-1; weak D call: TRBD1 (6 bases). V lost 5 bases and J 0 bases, leaving 15 bases between the germline ends. The germline V gene has CDR1 SGHNT and CDR2 YYREEE (reference sequence). This CDR3 region has 16 residues. Written as DNA, the CDR3 is TGTGCCAGCAGACACGTCACAGGGAGCTCCTACAATGAGCAGTTCTTC. It specifies CASRHVTGSSYNEQFF.